This T cell receptor beta chain comes out of a study of T-cell reconstitution after alpha-beta-depleted transplantation in children. This clonotype was counted at least ten times. Its antigen remains unidentified. The germline V gene has CDR1 MGHRA and CDR2 YSYEKL. V was shortened by 3 bases and J by 6 bases, with 15 bases between the two germline ends. The CDR3 consists of 15 residues. Study outcomes and limitations: A year had passed since transplant, and T-cell counts and diversity by then came mostly from newly produced T cells. Recipient T cells and thymic progenitors that survived gave rise to the high TCRbeta diversity observed at day 60 in some patients. Reportedly, alpha-beta T cells present about two months post-transplant originated from several hundred expanded clones of graft origin.

Using unique molecular identifiers, the investigators prepared the TCRbeta library. TCRdb ran MiXCR on the PCR reads and lists one entry per CDR3 protein. Of around 270,000 distinct CDR3 sequences listed, over 7% are singletons. This TCR came from a female patient aged 2 to 10 who had a stem cell transplant for Fanconi anemia, so the T cells may come from the graft donor. This chain uses TRBV4-1 with TRBJ2-1; D perhaps matches TRBD2 (6 bases). The specimen was peripheral blood, collected 360 days after TCRalphabeta/CD19-depleted stem cell transplant. The chain's CDR3 is CASSHLTLARNEQFF. For the CDR3, the DNA is TGCGCCAGCAGCCATCTTACTCTAGCGCGCAATGAGCAGTTCTTC.